This T cell receptor beta chain was identified during a study of blood T cell repertoires in COVID-19. Study information: The samples span acute and convalescent COVID-19 from the United States, Italy and Spain. Sources were T cells, B-cell-depleted T cells, or PBMCs; the material itself was cDNA or gDNA.

Clones were sequenced by immunoSEQ multiplex PCR, and TCRdb holds only the in-frame ones, with some missing. Among approximately 290,000 clones listed, about 85% were seen once. Patients at the Seattle site were enrolled during active infection and followed longitudinally. Germline V gives CDR1 SGHTS, CDR2 YDEGEE. The CDR3 sequence is 13 residues long. V was shortened by 1 base and J by 5 bases, with 9 bases between the two germline ends. This receptor was obtained from a human donor with COVID-19, enrolled during active disease. The donor label of this sample is uncertain. The V and J genes are TRBV5-8 and TRBJ2-5; D is uncertain. Sequenced: peripheral blood. The DNA of the CDR3 is TGTGCCAGCAGCTTGATCCGAGGCGAGACCCAGTACTTC. Its protein product is CASSLIRGETQYF.